What follows describes a single T cell receptor (beta chain). The data derive from a study of blood T cells in healthy people across ages. Sample-barcoded 5' priming and a J-beta primer mix drove a second PCR of about 6 to 12 cycles. MiXCR, run by TCRdb on the 5' RACE reads, gives a single entry per CDR3 protein. Here the sample spans 600,000 to 900,000 distinct CDR3 sequences, approximately 24% being singletons. This CDR3 region has 15 residues. CDR1 is SGHAT, CDR2 FQNNGV, per germline. These same records also appear under a second study, on T cells of mothers and their children. That paper states: For cDNA synthesis, the complete extracted RNA was used (around 1.5 ug per 15 ul). The search for persistent microchimeric T cell clones detected none.

Sequencing input: blood. V gene TRBV11-2 combines with J gene TRBJ2-1, with TRBD1 matching over 10 bases. TRBJ2-7 matches the DNA end more closely, so the J call is doubtful. The sequence was collected from a boy between 10 and 17 years old in good health. The CDR3 DNA reads as TGTGCCAGCAGCTTAGGTGGCGACAGGGGGCGAGAGCAGTACTTC. Protein sequence: CASSLGGDRGREQYF.